These 18 T cell receptor beta chains share one sample of origin, sequenced in a study of T cells in Graves' hyperthyroidism and ophthalmopathy. Amplification of TCR beta CDR3 regions was performed using RNA transcripts as template. The primer set for the first-round RT-PCR of the TCR CDR3 was HTBI. TCRdb ran MiXCR on the multiplex PCR reads and lists one entry per CDR3 protein. The sample has around 490,000 distinct CDR3 sequences; just under 20% are singletons. The specimen sequenced was blood. The receptors shown here come from a man aged 35-49 years with Graves' ophthalmopathy.

This clonotype was counted a few times. Sequence at one end of the junction differs from germline and may be a read error. The V and J genes are TRBV7-9 and TRBJ1-2; D ambiguous. Germline V CDR1 and CDR2: SEHNR, FQNEAQ (reference sequence). The CDR3 runs 14 residues. CDR3 region: CASSPPIENCGYTF. The DNA for the CDR3 is TGTGCCAGCAGCCCTCCGATCGAGAACTGTGGCTACACCTTC.

This clonotype was seen many times. CDR3 in DNA: TGTGCCAGCAGTTACCCCTCTGGACTAGTGAATGAGCAGTTCTTC. This translates into CASSYPSGLVNEQFF. The chain has TRBV12-3 or TRBV12-4 and TRBJ2-1; TRBD2 aligns across 7 bases. The CDR3 totals 15 residues. V was clipped by 4 bases and J by 7 bases; unmatched bases: 10.

In its sample, this clonotype was seen a few times. J is TRBJ2-1 and V is TRBV7-9, with 8 bases that match TRBD2. V was clipped by 1 base and J by 6 bases; unmatched bases: 2. CDR3 size: 14 residues. Germline V lookup: CDR1 SEHNR, CDR2 FQNEAQ (reference sequence). Here the CDR3 DNA reads TGTGCCAGCAGCTTAGAAGCGGGGGCCAATGAGCAGTTCTTC. As protein: CASSLEAGANEQFF. The full variable domain, its missing parts supplied by reference TRBV7-9 and TRBJ2-1, is DTGVSQNPRHKITKRGQNVTFRCDPISEHNRLYWYRQTLGQGPEFLTYFQNEAQLEKSRLLSDRFSAERPKGSFSTLEIQRTEQGDSAMYLCASSLEAGANEQFFGPGTRLTVL.

This clonotype was counted between two and nine times. The CDR3: CASSPVAGGVGGELFF. In DNA, the CDR3 is TGTGCCAGCAGCCCAGTGGCAGGGGGCGTAGGCGGGGAGCTGTTTTTT. J is TRBJ2-2 and V is TRBV7-9, with 8 bases fitting TRBD1. The CDR3 covers 16 residues. Trimming removed 5 bases from V and 7 bases from J; junction bases left unmatched: 12. Germline V gene sequence: CDR1 SEHNR, CDR2 FQNEAQ (reference sequence).

This chain links TRBV19 with TRBJ2-7, with D tentatively TRBD2 (5 bases). V lost 3 bases and J 2 bases, leaving 11 bases between the germline ends. Germline lookup yields CDR1 LNHDA and CDR2 SQIVND (reference sequence). The CDR3 spans 14 residues. CDR3 DNA sequence: TGTGCCAGTAGTATCGAGGGTATGGCCTACGAGCAGTACTTC. It translates to CASSIEGMAYEQYF. Using reference TRBV19 and TRBJ2-7 for the parts outside the CDR3, the full variable domain is DGGITQSPKYLFRKEGQNVTLSCEQNLNHDAMYWYRQDPGQGLRLIYYSQIVNDFQKGDIAEGYSVSREKKESFPLTVTSAQKNPTAFYLCASSIEGMAYEQYFGPGTRLTVT.

The CDR3 DNA reads TGCGCCAGCAGCCAAGAAGGACAGCGATACTACAATGAGCAGTTCTTC. Translated: CASSQEGQRYYNEQFF. The rearrangement joins TRBV4-1 to TRBJ2-1, with a weak D call TRBD1 (6 bases). CDR1 MGHRA and CDR2 YSYEKL come from the germline V gene. This CDR3 has 16 amino acids. V lost 0 bases to trimming and J lost 3 bases, with 12 bases between them.

This clonotype has a count of ten or more. This chain connects TRBV7-2 to TRBJ2-7; D remains unclear. The CDR3 length is 15 residues. Germline V gene lookup returns CDR1 SGHTA and CDR2 FQGNSA. V was cut by 1 base and J by 3 bases, with 13 bases left in between. The CDR3 DNA reads TGTGCCAGCAGCTTAGGGCCCACTACAAGCTACGAGCAGTACTTC. It specifies CASSLGPTTSYEQYF.

This clonotype was seen a handful of times. V usage is TRBV7-9 and J usage is TRBJ2-2; 8 bases map to TRBD1. Germline CDR1 is SEHNR and CDR2 is FQNEAQ (reference sequence). The CDR3 extends over 15 amino acids. The V and J ends lost 5 bases and 8 bases, in that order; junction bases with no gene match: 10. The CDR3 sequence is CASSPDRVLGGELFF. CDR3 coding DNA: TGTGCCAGCAGCCCGGACAGGGTCCTTGGAGGGGAGCTGTTTTTT.

The V gene is TRBV10-3, the J gene TRBJ2-5; 9 nucleotides line up with TRBD1. J gave up 2 bases and V 8 bases, and 6 bases lay outside the gene matches. Germline values: CDR1 ENHRY, CDR2 SYGVKD. The CDR3 is made up of 14 amino acids. The DNA of the CDR3 is TGTGCCATCCGGGACAGGGTCGATCAAGAGACCCAGTACTTC. It yields the protein CAIRDRVDQETQYF.

This clonotype was detected only a few times. The rearrangement joins TRBV6-1 to TRBJ1-1; D unresolved. Trimming removed 5 bases at V and 3 bases at J, with 10 bases between. The germline CDR1 and CDR2 sequences are MNHNS and SASEGT. The CDR3 contains 13 residues. The CDR3 sequence is CASSRATDTEAFF. CDR3 nucleotides: TGTGCCAGCAGTCGAGCGACCGACACTGAAGCTTTCTTT.

The chain links TRBV7-6 to TRBJ1-1; D call uncertain. The CDR3 runs to 13 residues. Germline values: CDR1 SGHVS, CDR2 FNYEAQ. V lost 7 bases and J lost 3, with 12 bases in between. The CDR3 bases are TGTGCCAGCACAAATCAGCTGGACACTGAAGCTTTCTTT. Protein product: CASTNQLDTEAFF.

V is TRBV12-3 or TRBV12-4 and J is TRBJ1-2; possibly TRBD1 for D (6 bases). V was cut by 5 bases and J by 4 bases, with 20 bases left in between. The CDR3 loop spans 16 amino acids. Here the CDR3 reads CASSEEGGGAGYGYTF. Here the CDR3 DNA reads TGTGCCAGCAGTGAAGAGGGTGGGGGCGCCGGCTATGGCTACACCTTC.

This clonotype came up a few times. At one end the junction does not follow the germline gene, possibly because of a read error. This rearrangement joins TRBV18 to TRBJ2-3; possible D gene TRBD1, 5 bases. Germline V gene data show CDR1 as KGHSH and CDR2 as LQKENI. CDR3 length equals 15 residues. The CDR3 nucleotides read TGTGCCAGCTCGCCAGACAGCTTCAGCACAGATTCGCAGTATTTT. Its translation is CASSPDSFSTDSQYF. Variable domain in full (rest from reference TRBV18 and TRBJ2-3): NAGVMQNPRHLVRRRGQEARLRCSPMKGHSHVYWYRQLPEEGLKFMVYLQKENIIDESGMPKERFSAEFPKEGPSILRIQQVVRGDSAAYFCASSPDSFSTDSQYFGPGTRLTVL.

V and J are TRBV29-1 and TRBJ2-7; 7 bases line up with TRBD1. Germline V gene lookup returns CDR1 SQVTM and CDR2 ANQGSEA. CDR3 length: 15 amino acids. Germline trimming cut 4 bases from V and 5 bases from J; bases unmatched to any gene: 14. Written as DNA, the CDR3 is TGCAGCGTTGTTGGGATGGACAGGCCTCGGGACGAGCAGTACTTC. It translates to CSVVGMDRPRDEQYF.

The V gene is TRBV27, the J gene TRBJ2-7; TRBD1 might be the D (6 bases). The germline V and J ends were trimmed by 5 bases and 5 bases, with 16 bases remaining between them. The V gene's germline CDR1 is MNHEY and CDR2 SMNVEV (reference sequence). The CDR3 runs 14 residues. CDR3 in DNA: TGTGCCAGCAGTCGGGACAAGGGCAGCCACGAGCAGTACTTC. It codes for CASSRDKGSHEQYF.

This clonotype was seen a few times. V is TRBV6-2 or TRBV6-3 and J is TRBJ2-7; 9 bases fit TRBD1. This CDR3 has 15 amino acids. Germline V gene lookup returns CDR1 MNHEY and CDR2 SVGEGT. The J segment lost 1 base and the V segment lost 5 bases, leaving 6 bases of the junction unmatched. In DNA, the CDR3 is TGTGCCAGCAGTCAACAGGGGGCTCAGTCCTACGAGCAGTACTTC. This translates into CASSQQGAQSYEQYF.

The table lists this clonotype with many counts. The chain joins TRBV11-2 to TRBJ1-2; the D gene is possibly TRBD1 (5 bases). Between the trimmed V and J ends, which lost 1 base and 7 bases, there was a span of 10 bases. In germline, CDR1 is SGHAT, CDR2 FQNNGV. The length of the CDR3 is 13 residues. The DNA for the CDR3 is TGTGCCAGCAGCTTAGGCAGGGTTAGTGGCTACACCTTC. Amino acid sequence: CASSLGRVSGYTF.

This clonotype was observed a single time. The rearrangement links TRBV19 to TRBJ2-2; D gene uncertain. Trimming took 2 bases from V and 3 from J, leaving 4 bases between them. The CDR3 runs 13 residues. Germline lookup yields CDR1 LNHDA and CDR2 SQIVND (reference sequence). Here the CDR3 reads CASSIQYTGELFF. CDR3 in DNA: TGTGCCAGTAGTATACAATACACCGGGGAGCTGTTTTTT.